The 24 T cell receptor beta chains below come from one sample, sequenced in a study of beta chain features in type 1 diabetes. TCRB transcripts that were expressed got sequenced, as all of the isolated RNA had been reverse transcribed. Generated by immunoSEQ multiplex PCR, the TCRdb table keeps only in-frame clones and is missing some. The sample includes under 300,000 clones, about 25% of them seen just once. The material sequenced was central memory CD4+ T cells from blood. Receptor source: a man under 40 in good health.

This clone was counted ten times or more. This CDR3 is CASTVRFRGKGEAFF. The CDR3 DNA sequence: TGTGCCAGTACCGTGAGGTTCAGGGGGAAAGGTGAAGCTTTCTTT. The chain links TRBV19 to TRBJ1-1; 7 bases are a match to TRBD1. CDR3 length: 15 residues. Germline V gene sequence: CDR1 LNHDA, CDR2 SQIVND (reference sequence). V lost 7 bases, J lost 7 bases, and 15 bases stayed unmatched.

The sample holds a few counts of this clone. The V and J genes are TRBV6-5 and TRBJ2-2; no clear D gene. Germline V gene sequence: CDR1 MNHEY, CDR2 SVGAGI. Trimming cost V 6 bases and J 7 bases, with 12 bases left between them. This CDR3 is built from 13 residues. The CDR3 here is CASRDSVGGELFF. In DNA form, the CDR3 reads TGTGCCAGCAGGGATTCGGTCGGCGGGGAGCTGTTTTTT.

As concerns this clone: The same CDR3 can be traced to other DNA sequences in this sample. V usage is TRBV5-1 and J usage is TRBJ1-1; 8 bases line up with TRBD1. CDR3 size: 12 residues. V was clipped by 2 bases and J by 7 bases; unmatched bases: 1. CDR1 SGHRS and CDR2 YFSETQ come from the germline V gene. This chain's CDR3 is CASSLDRGEAFF. The CDR3 region has the DNA TGCGCCAGCAGCTTAGACAGGGGTGAAGCTTTCTTT.

This clone was detected only a few times. This chain uses TRBV5-4 with TRBJ2-3, with D possibly TRBD1 on 6 matching bases. Trimming left V 0 bases short and J 4 bases short, with 12 bases between. The CDR3 covers 15 residues. From germline, CDR1 is SGHNT and CDR2 YYREEE (reference sequence). The CDR3 spells CASSLGGHVADTQYF. The CDR3 region has the DNA TGTGCCAGCAGCTTGGGGGGGCATGTCGCAGATACGCAGTATTTT. Based on the CDR3 plus reference TRBV5-4 and TRBJ2-3, the full variable domain is ETGVTQSPTHLIKTRGQQVTLRCSSQSGHNTVSWYQQALGQGPQFIFQYYREEENGRGNFPPRFSGLQFPNYSSELNVNALELDDSALYLCASSLGGHVADTQYFGPGTRLTVL.

V gene TRBV6-5 combines with J gene TRBJ2-7; D tentatively fits TRBD1 or TRBD2 (6 bases each). The CDR3 is made up of 11 amino acids. Germline assignment: CDR1 MNHEY and CDR2 SVGAGI. The V end lost 5 bases, the J end lost 7 bases, and 9 bases lay between the germline ends. The CDR3 nucleotides read TGTGCCAGCAGTAAAGGGGGGGAGCAGTACTTC. It encodes CASSKGGEQYF.

A remark on this clone: This CDR3 is also generated by other DNA sequences in the sample. The chain has TRBV20-1 and TRBJ1-2; D gene uncertain. Trimming removed 1 base from V and 4 bases from J, with 4 bases in between. Germline-derived CDR1 and CDR2 are DFQATT and SNEGSKA (reference sequence). The CDR3 extends over 11 amino acids. CDR3 residues: CSARASYGYTF. In DNA, the CDR3 is TGCAGTGCTAGAGCTAGCTATGGCTACACCTTC.

The V gene is TRBV5-1, the J gene TRBJ2-3, with 13 positions matching TRBD2. This CDR3 contains 17 residues. The germline gives CDR1 SGHRS, CDR2 YFSETQ. V was pared by 3 bases and J by 2 bases, with 6 bases of the junction left unmatched. The CDR3 DNA sequence: TGCGCCAGCAGCTCCGGACTAGCGGGGGCGAACACAGATACGCAGTATTTT. Protein sequence: CASSSGLAGANTDTQYF.

V and J are TRBV18 and TRBJ2-1, with D possibly being TRBD1 or TRBD2 (5 bases each). CDR3 length: 13 amino acids. V was pared by 1 base and J by 7 bases, with 8 bases between. Germline CDR1 is KGHSH and CDR2 is LQKENI. The CDR3 DNA reads as TGTGCCAGCTCACCACGAGGGGCGAATGAGCAGTTCTTC. Protein: CASSPRGANEQFF. The whole variable domain, remainder taken from reference TRBV18 and TRBJ2-1, is NAGVMQNPRHLVRRRGQEARLRCSPMKGHSHVYWYRQLPEEGLKFMVYLQKENIIDESGMPKERFSAEFPKEGPSILRIQQVVRGDSAAYFCASSPRGANEQFFGPGTRLTVL.

This clone was seen a handful of times. This chain joins TRBV15 and TRBJ2-7; tentative D call: TRBD2 (5 bases). Germline V lookup: CDR1 LNHNV, CDR2 YYDKDF (reference sequence). Trimming left V 5 bases short and J 3 bases short, with 17 bases between. This CDR3 region has 15 residues. The CDR3 DNA is TGTGCCACCAGCGGCGGGCCGTCCGTAGTCTACGAGCAGTACTTC. Translation: CATSGGPSVVYEQYF.

This clone was seen more than once but under ten times. The chain recombines TRBV10-3 with TRBJ1-2; tentatively, D is TRBD1 (5 bases). Germline CDR1 ENHRY, CDR2 SYGVKD. Trimming took 0 bases from V and 3 from J, leaving 14 bases between them. The CDR3 is 16 amino acids. The CDR3 bases are TGTGCCATCAGTGAGTCGCCCCTGGAAGGGGACTATGGCTACACCTTC. The encoded protein is CAISESPLEGDYGYTF.

In this sample, this clone turned up a few times. The chain employs TRBV30 and TRBJ1-2, with 7 bases that match TRBD1. J gave up 13 bases and V 1 base, and 6 bases lay outside the gene matches. Germline V gives CDR1 GTSNPN, CDR2 SVGIG (reference sequence). The CDR3 covers 11 residues. The DNA of the CDR3 is TGTGCCTGGAGTGCCACGGGACAGCTCACCTTC. Its translation is CAWSATGQLTF. Variable domain in full (rest from reference TRBV30 and TRBJ1-2): SQTIHQWPATLVQPVGSPLSLECTVEGTSNPNLYWYRQAAGRGLQLLFYSVGIGQISSEVPQNLSASRPQDRQFILSSKKLLLSDSGFYLCAWSATGQLTFGSGTRLTVV.

The chain joins TRBV29-1 to TRBJ2-6; weak D call: TRBD1 (5 bases). Germline loops: CDR1 SQVTM, CDR2 ANQGSEA. V lost 3 bases to trimming and J lost 3 bases, with 6 bases between them. The CDR3 runs to 13 residues. The CDR3 sequence: CSVEGLGANVLTF. CDR3 in DNA: TGCAGCGTTGAGGGGCTTGGGGCCAACGTCCTGACTTTC.

This clone was counted a few times. V gene TRBV6-6 combines with J gene TRBJ2-5; possibly TRBD2 for D (6 bases). Germline V gene sequence: CDR1 MNHNY, CDR2 SVGAGI (reference sequence). V lost 3 bases and J lost 4, with 15 bases in between. CDR3 size: 15 residues. The DNA of the CDR3 is TGTGCCAGCAGTTATGGAGGGATTAAGTTAGAGACCCAGTACTTC. The encoded protein is CASSYGGIKLETQYF.

Points on this clone: A much more abundant neighbour one base away suggests this may be a read error. This sample includes further DNA sequences coding for the same CDR3. The chain couples TRBV30 to TRBJ2-2, with 9 bases lining up with TRBD1. Germline CDR1 is GTSNPN and CDR2 is SVGIG (reference sequence). The CDR3 sequence is 15 residues long. Trimming cost V 5 bases and J 1 base; bases outside gene matches: 5. For the CDR3, the DNA is TGTGCCTGGCAACAGGGGGCGGTGAACACCGGGGAGCTGTTTTTT. It yields the protein CAWQQGAVNTGELFF.

V and J are TRBV25-1 and TRBJ1-5; D uncertain. This CDR3 is built from 14 residues. Trimming removed 4 bases at V and 5 bases at J, with 12 bases between. CDR1 and CDR2 from the germline V gene are MGHDK and SYGVNS. As DNA, the CDR3 is TGTGCCAGCAGTGGGGCAGGCGTTCATCAGCCCCAGCATTTT. Encoded protein: CASSGAGVHQPQHF.

Points on this clone: Since a much larger clone is just one base distant, this may be a read error. Distinct nucleotide sequences in the sample also encode this CDR3. The chain recombines TRBV6-5 with TRBJ1-5; 9 positions match TRBD1. Germline trimming cut 6 bases from V and 4 bases from J; bases unmatched to any gene: 4. CDR1 is MNHEY and CDR2 is SVGAGI in the germline V gene. This CDR3 comprises 14 residues. CDR3 region: CASSAGTGNQPQHF. The CDR3 region has the DNA TGTGCCAGCAGCGCCGGGACAGGGAATCAGCCCCAGCATTTT.

V gene TRBV30 combines with J gene TRBJ2-5, with D possibly called TRBD1 or TRBD2 (5 bases each). V lost 8 bases and J 5 bases, leaving 12 bases between the germline ends. Looked up from germline, CDR1 is GTSNPN and CDR2 is SVGIG (reference sequence). The CDR3 sequence is 11 residues long. The CDR3 here is CAHGWGETQYF. The CDR3 DNA reads TGTGCCCACGGGTGGGGGGAGACCCAGTACTTC.

The gene calls are TRBV10-2 and TRBJ1-5; perhaps TRBD1 as D (5 bases). V shed 2 bases and J shed 0 bases, with 8 bases lying between them. Germline loops: CDR1 WSHSY, CDR2 SAAADI. This CDR3 is 15 amino acids long. CDR3 residues: CASSERGGSNQPQHF. Written as DNA, the CDR3 is TGCGCCAGCAGTGAGAGGGGCGGTAGCAATCAGCCCCAGCATTTT.

This clone was seen a few times. This chain connects TRBV28 to TRBJ2-3; unclear D gene. With 5 bases removed from V and 0 bases from J, the gap between germline ends came to 15 bases. Looked up from germline, CDR1 is MDHEN and CDR2 is SYDVKM. The CDR3 contains 16 residues. The CDR3 DNA follows: TGTGCCAGCAGTCCCCTCCTAGTCTTTAGCACAGATACGCAGTATTTT. It is translated as CASSPLLVFSTDTQYF.

J is TRBJ2-7 and V is TRBV7-2, with 8 bases fitting TRBD2. Germline lookup yields CDR1 SGHTA and CDR2 FQGNSA. Trimming removed 9 bases from V and 2 bases from J; junction bases left unmatched: 6. The CDR3 sequence is 13 residues long. This chain's CDR3 is CASSTRGAYEQYF. As DNA, the CDR3 is TGTGCCAGTAGTACGCGGGGGGCCTACGAGCAGTACTTC.

The rearrangement links TRBV30 to TRBJ2-2; D ambiguous. Germline CDR1 reads GTSNPN; CDR2 reads SVGIG (reference sequence). Trimming cost V 4 bases and J 9 bases, with 15 bases left between them. CDR3 length equals 13 residues. As DNA, the CDR3 is TGTGCCTGGACAAGGTCTGTGGGCCGGGAGCTGTTTTTT. It codes for CAWTRSVGRELFF.

This clone was counted a few times. The V and J genes are TRBV7-2 and TRBJ2-1, with D maybe TRBD2 (5 bases). The germline V gene encodes CDR1 SGHTA and CDR2 FQGNSA. The CDR3 length is 15 residues. The V and J ends lost 1 base and 9 bases respectively, with 16 bases between them. CDR3 in amino acids: CASSLDAGRLSEQFF. CDR3 sequence (DNA): TGTGCCAGCAGCTTAGATGCGGGTAGACTCAGTGAGCAGTTCTTC.

This clone was recorded a few times. The chain combines TRBV11-2 with TRBJ2-1, with D perhaps TRBD1 (6 bases). This CDR3 spans 15 amino acids. The germline V gene has CDR1 SGHAT and CDR2 FQNNGV. V lost 0 bases and J lost 8, with 14 bases in between. This chain's CDR3 is CASSLDLQGWDEQFF. The CDR3 nucleotides are TGTGCCAGCAGCTTAGATCTCCAGGGGTGGGATGAGCAGTTCTTC.

This clone occurred a few times. This chain connects TRBV2 to TRBJ2-7; TRBD2 matches 9 bases. V shed 8 bases, J shed 5 bases, and the junction held 7 bases outside the gene matches. In germline, CDR1 is SNHLY, CDR2 FYNNEI. The CDR3 length is 13 residues. The CDR3 spells CASAGLADHEQYF. Written as DNA, the CDR3 is TGTGCCAGCGCGGGACTAGCCGACCACGAGCAGTACTTC.